This T cell receptor (beta chain) comes out of a study of blood T cell repertoires in COVID-19. Study context: Samples representing acute and convalescent COVID-19 were sourced from the United States, Italy and Spain. The cDNA or gDNA used as material had been derived from T cells, B-cell-depleted T cells, or PBMCs.

This CDR3 is 17 amino acids long. The germline V gene has CDR1 MGHRA and CDR2 YSYEKL. Unmatched junction bases numbered 10, after V lost 2 bases and J lost 7 bases. TCRdb keeps only in-frame clones here, not all; method: immunoSEQ multiplex PCR. The sample yields approximately 77,000 clones, roughly 80% seen once. Sequenced sample: peripheral blood. This chain connects TRBV4-1 to TRBJ2-1; 11 bases fit TRBD2. The sequence derives from a woman aged 60-70 years with acute or convalescent COVID-19. CDR3 sequence reads: CASSQLAGGPLGNEQFF. The CDR3 nucleotides are TGCGCCAGCAGCCAATTAGCGGGGGGGCCACTTGGTAATGAGCAGTTCTTC.